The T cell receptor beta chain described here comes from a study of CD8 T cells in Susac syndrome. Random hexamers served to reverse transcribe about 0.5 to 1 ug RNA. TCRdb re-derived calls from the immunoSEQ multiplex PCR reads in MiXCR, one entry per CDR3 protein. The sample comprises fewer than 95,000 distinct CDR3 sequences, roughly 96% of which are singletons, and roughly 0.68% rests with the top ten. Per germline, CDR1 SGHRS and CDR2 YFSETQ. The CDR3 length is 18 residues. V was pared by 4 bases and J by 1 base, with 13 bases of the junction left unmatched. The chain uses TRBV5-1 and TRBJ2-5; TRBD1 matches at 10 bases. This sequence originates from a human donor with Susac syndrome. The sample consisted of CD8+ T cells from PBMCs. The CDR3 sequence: CASSLFFTDRGGQETQYF. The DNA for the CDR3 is TGCGCCAGCAGCCTTTTCTTTACGGACAGGGGGGGCCAAGAGACCCAGTACTTC.